These 10 T cell receptor beta chains came from one sample sequenced in a study of low-dose radiotherapy and immunotherapy resistance in tumors. As to time point: after trial treatment. Treatment described: LDRT plus nivolumab, ipilimumab, low-dose cyclophosphamide and aspirin (RACIN trial). Gene-specific TRAV and TRBV primers were used for first-strand cDNA, covering alpha and beta chains. Amplification of TCRs used a constant-region primer and V-primer adapter for about 20 PCR cycles. Using its own MiXCR run on the reads, TCRdb lists one record per CDR3 protein. The data contain tens of thousands of distinct CDR3 sequences, around 25% of them seen just once; the ten biggest clones take up over 9.5%. The sample here was PBMCs, taken after low-dose radiotherapy plus immunotherapy. The source of these receptors is a male donor with prostate cancer.

This clonotype was seen repeatedly, ten times or more. The chain uses TRBV3-1 and TRBJ2-5, with 7 bases fitting TRBD1. Unmatched junction bases numbered 12, after V lost 0 bases and J lost 5 bases. Germline CDR1 LGHDT, CDR2 YNNKEL (reference sequence). The CDR3 is made up of 17 amino acids. The CDR3 is CASSQDFGDSQRETQYF. Written as DNA, the CDR3 is TGTGCCAGCAGCCAAGATTTTGGGGACAGCCAGAGGGAGACCCAGTACTTC.

This clonotype occurred many times. The rearrangement joins TRBV5-1 to TRBJ1-1; D unresolved. Germline V gene lookup returns CDR1 SGHRS and CDR2 YFSETQ. V was trimmed by 0 bases and J by 2 bases, leaving 11 bases between them. The CDR3 is 15 residues long. The chain's CDR3 is CASSLEGRTNTEAFF. The CDR3 DNA follows: TGCGCCAGCAGCTTGGAGGGCCGTACAAACACTGAAGCTTTCTTT. The whole variable domain, filled in from reference TRBV5-1 and TRBJ1-1, reads KAGVTQTPRYLIKTRGQQVTLSCSPISGHRSVSWYQQTPGQGLQFLFEYFSETQRNKGNFPGRFSGRQFSNSRSEMNVSTLELGDSALYLCASSLEGRTNTEAFFGQGTRLTVV.

The chain uses TRBV30 and TRBJ2-5; D may be TRBD1 (6 bases). V lost 0 bases and J lost 2, with 16 bases in between. The germline V gene encodes CDR1 GTSNPN and CDR2 SVGIG (reference sequence). There are 16 residues in the CDR3. The CDR3 region is CAWSVMDRAMQETQYF. The CDR3 coding sequence is TGTGCCTGGAGTGTTATGGACAGAGCCATGCAAGAGACCCAGTACTTC.

This clonotype was counted at least ten times. The V and J genes are TRBV5-4 and TRBJ2-7; 8 positions match TRBD1. With 4 bases clipped from V and 4 bases from J, the junction kept 7 bases outside the gene matches. Germline loops: CDR1 SGHNT, CDR2 YYREEE (reference sequence). This CDR3 region has 14 residues. The CDR3 loop is CASSLGTGTYEQYF. The CDR3 region has the DNA TGTGCCAGCAGCCTCGGGACAGGAACTTACGAGCAGTACTTC.

V gene TRBV4-1 combines with J gene TRBJ1-1; 7 bases are a match to TRBD1. CDR3 length: 16 amino acids. Per the germline V gene, CDR1 is MGHRA and CDR2 is YSYEKL. The trim removed 3 bases at V and 3 bases at J, leaving 10 bases unmatched. This CDR3 reads CASSHAETGWDTEAFF. Here the CDR3 DNA reads TGCGCCAGCAGCCACGCCGAGACAGGGTGGGACACTGAAGCTTTCTTT.

This clonotype occurred a few times. The chain combines TRBV19 with TRBJ2-1; D unclear. The CDR3 is 16 residues long. V was cut by 0 bases and J by 4 bases, with 13 bases left in between. The germline V gene has CDR1 LNHDA and CDR2 SQIVND (reference sequence). Here the CDR3 DNA reads TGTGCCAGTAGTATAGAACCCCTGAGCGCATACAATGAGCAGTTCTTC. It is translated as CASSIEPLSAYNEQFF.

The chain combines TRBV5-4 with TRBJ2-7, with a tentative D call TRBD1 (6 bases). The length of the CDR3 is 16 residues. Trimming removed 1 base from V and 8 bases from J, with 22 bases in between. In germline, CDR1 is SGHNT, CDR2 YYREEE (reference sequence). CDR3 residues: CASSLLGGRDAYQQYF. The DNA for the CDR3 is TGTGCCAGCAGCTTGCTTGGGGGCAGGGATGCCTATCAGCAGTACTTC.

This clonotype was counted ten times or more. The chain links TRBV4-1 to TRBJ1-2; possible D gene TRBD1, 6 bases. CDR3 length: 15 residues. V lost 0 bases and J 4 bases, leaving 12 bases between the germline ends. Germline CDR1 and CDR2: MGHRA and YSYEKL. DNA for the CDR3: TGCGCCAGCAGCCAAGATGAAGACAGGTCCTATGGCTACACCTTC. Amino acids: CASSQDEDRSYGYTF.

This clonotype was seen a handful of times. A far more abundant clone sits one base away, making this likely a read error. V usage is TRBV28 and J usage is TRBJ2-1, with TRBD2 identical over 10 bases. In germline, CDR1 is MDHEN, CDR2 SYDVKM. V lost 3 bases and J lost 10; bases outside the gene matches: 9. The CDR3 consists of 15 residues. The CDR3 protein is CASSFTSGVSYEQFF. Here the CDR3 DNA reads TGTGCCAGCAGTTTCACTAGCGGGGTCTCCTACGAGCAGTTCTTC.

The rearrangement links TRBV20-1 to TRBJ1-1; D is undetermined. Germline V lookup: CDR1 DFQATT, CDR2 SNEGSKA (reference sequence). The CDR3 consists of 13 residues. V was clipped by 0 bases and J by 7 bases, with 12 bases between them. CDR3: CSARDRGYGEAFF. The CDR3 DNA reads TGCAGTGCTAGAGATCGAGGGTACGGTGAAGCTTTCTTT.